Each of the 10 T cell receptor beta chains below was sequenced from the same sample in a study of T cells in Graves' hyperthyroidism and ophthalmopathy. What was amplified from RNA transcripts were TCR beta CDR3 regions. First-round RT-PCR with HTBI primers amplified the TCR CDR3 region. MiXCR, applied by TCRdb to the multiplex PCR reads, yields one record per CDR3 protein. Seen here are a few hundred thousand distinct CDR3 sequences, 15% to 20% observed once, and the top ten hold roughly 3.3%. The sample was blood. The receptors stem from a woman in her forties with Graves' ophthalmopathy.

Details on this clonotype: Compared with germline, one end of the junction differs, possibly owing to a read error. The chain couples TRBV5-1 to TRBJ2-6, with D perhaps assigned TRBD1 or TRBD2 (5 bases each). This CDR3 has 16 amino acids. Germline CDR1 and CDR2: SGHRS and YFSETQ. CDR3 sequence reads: CASFGRAPGGANVLTF. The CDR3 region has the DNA TGTGCCAGCTTCGGCAGGGCCCCGGGAGGGGCCAACGTCCTGACTTTC.

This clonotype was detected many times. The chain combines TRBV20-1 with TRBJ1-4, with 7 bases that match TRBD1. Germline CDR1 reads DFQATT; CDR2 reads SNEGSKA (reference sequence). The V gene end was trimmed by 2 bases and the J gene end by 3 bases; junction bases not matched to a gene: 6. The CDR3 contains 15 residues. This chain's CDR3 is CSARPPGTANEKLFF. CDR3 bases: TGCAGTGCTAGACCCCCCGGGACAGCTAATGAAAAACTGTTTTTT.

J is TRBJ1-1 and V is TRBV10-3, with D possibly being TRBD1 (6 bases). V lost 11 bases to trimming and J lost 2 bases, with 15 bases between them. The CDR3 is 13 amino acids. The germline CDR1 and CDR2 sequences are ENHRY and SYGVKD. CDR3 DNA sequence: TGTGCCCCATCGGGACAACCCAACACTGAAGCTTTCTTT. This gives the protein CAPSGQPNTEAFF.

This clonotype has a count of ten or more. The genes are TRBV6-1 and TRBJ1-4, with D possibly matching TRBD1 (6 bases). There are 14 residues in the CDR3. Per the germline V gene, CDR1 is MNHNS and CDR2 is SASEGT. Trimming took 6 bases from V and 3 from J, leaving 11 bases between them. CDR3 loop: CASSLQGPNEKLFF. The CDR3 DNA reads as TGTGCCAGCAGCCTACAGGGCCCTAATGAAAAACTGTTTTTT.

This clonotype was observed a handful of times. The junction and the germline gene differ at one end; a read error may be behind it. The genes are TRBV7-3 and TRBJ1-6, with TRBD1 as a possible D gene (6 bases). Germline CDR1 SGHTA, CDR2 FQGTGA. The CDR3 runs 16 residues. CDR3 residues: CASSSLGRGNNSPLHF. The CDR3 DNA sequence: TGTGCCAGCAGCTCTTTGGGCAGGGGAAATAACTCACCCCTCCACTTT. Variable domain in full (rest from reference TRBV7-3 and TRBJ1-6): GAGVSQTPSNKVTEKGKYVELRCDPISGHTALYWYRQSLGQGPEFLIYFQGTGAADDSGLPNDRFFAVRPEGSVSTLKIQRTERGDSAVYLCASSSLGRGNNSPLHFGNGTRLTVT.

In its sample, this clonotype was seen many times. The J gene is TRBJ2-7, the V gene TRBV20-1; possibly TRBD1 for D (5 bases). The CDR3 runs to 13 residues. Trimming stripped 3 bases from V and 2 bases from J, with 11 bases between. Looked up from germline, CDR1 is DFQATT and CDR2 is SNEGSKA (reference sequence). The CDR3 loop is CSARQGLTYEQYF. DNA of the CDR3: TGCAGTGCTAGGCAGGGCCTTACCTACGAGCAGTACTTC.

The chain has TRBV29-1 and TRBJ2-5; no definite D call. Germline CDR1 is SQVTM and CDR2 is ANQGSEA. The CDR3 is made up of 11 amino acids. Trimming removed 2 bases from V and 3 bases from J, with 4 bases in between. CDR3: CSVEREETQYF. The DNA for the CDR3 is TGCAGCGTTGAAAGGGAAGAGACCCAGTACTTC.

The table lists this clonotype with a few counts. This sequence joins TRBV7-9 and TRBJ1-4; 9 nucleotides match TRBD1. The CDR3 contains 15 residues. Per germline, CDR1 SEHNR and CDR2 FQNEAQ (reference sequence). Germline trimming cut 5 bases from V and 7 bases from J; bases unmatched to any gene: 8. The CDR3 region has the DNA TGTGCCAGCAGCCTGGGGGACAGGGCGGGTGAAAAACTGTTTTTT. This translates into CASSLGDRAGEKLFF. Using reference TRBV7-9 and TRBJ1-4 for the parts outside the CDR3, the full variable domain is DTGVSQNPRHKITKRGQNVTFRCDPISEHNRLYWYRQTLGQGPEFLTYFQNEAQLEKSRLLSDRFSAERPKGSFSTLEIQRTEQGDSAMYLCASSLGDRAGEKLFFGSGTQLSVL.

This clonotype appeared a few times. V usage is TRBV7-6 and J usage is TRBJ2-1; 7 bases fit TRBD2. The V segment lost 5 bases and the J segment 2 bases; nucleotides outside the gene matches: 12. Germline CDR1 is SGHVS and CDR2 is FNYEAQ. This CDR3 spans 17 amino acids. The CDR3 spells CASSVRWREIPYNEQFF. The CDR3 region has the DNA TGTGCCAGCAGCGTCAGATGGCGGGAGATCCCCTACAATGAGCAGTTCTTC.

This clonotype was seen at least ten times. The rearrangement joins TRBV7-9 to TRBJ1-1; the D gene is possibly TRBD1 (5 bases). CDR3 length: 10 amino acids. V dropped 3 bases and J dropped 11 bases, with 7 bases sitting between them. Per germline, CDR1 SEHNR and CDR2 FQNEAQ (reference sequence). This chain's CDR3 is CASSLGGAFF. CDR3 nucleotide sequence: TGTGCCAGCAGCTTGGGGGGGGCTTTCTTT.